The 13 T cell receptor beta chains reported below all come from one sample, sequenced in a study of spatial heterogeneity in lung cancer. Sample time point: sample taken at primary tumor resection. General study points: The number of expanded tumor alpha and beta chains correlated with mutation number.

No antigen is known for these receptors. TCRdb re-derived calls from the 5' RACE reads in MiXCR, one entry per CDR3 protein. The sample has around 10,000 distinct CDR3 sequences, roughly 5.5% seen once; the top ten hold roughly 25%. This specimen was lung tumor tissue, taken at surgery. Source of these receptors: a female donor with early-stage non-small cell lung cancer.

This clonotype was seen many times. V gene TRBV12-3 or TRBV12-4 combines with J gene TRBJ1-3; D unresolved. Trimming removed 3 bases at V and 1 base at J, with 4 bases between. This CDR3 comprises 13 residues. CDR3 sequence: CASSLGSGNTIYF. The CDR3 nucleotides read TGTGCCAGCAGTTTGGGTTCTGGAAACACCATATATTTT.

This clonotype was seen repeatedly, ten times or more. This sequence joins TRBV7-2 and TRBJ2-7; D is undetermined. Germline CDR1 SGHTA, CDR2 FQGNSA. The CDR3 totals 12 residues. With 5 bases removed from V and 2 bases from J, the gap between germline ends came to 7 bases. The CDR3 DNA is TGTGCCAGCAGCGACCACCCCTACGAGCAGTACTTC. This encodes CASSDHPYEQYF.

Many counts were recorded for this clonotype. The V gene is TRBV7-2, the J gene TRBJ2-6, with D perhaps given as TRBD1 or TRBD2 (6 bases each). Germline V gene sequence: CDR1 SGHTA, CDR2 FQGNSA. This CDR3 contains 17 residues. Trimming took 2 bases from V and 0 from J, leaving 11 bases between them. CDR3 sequence reads: CASSLRGAFSGANVLTF. As DNA, the CDR3 is TGTGCCAGCAGCTTAAGGGGGGCTTTCTCTGGGGCCAACGTCCTGACTTTC.

This clonotype has a count of ten or more. The V call is TRBV2, the J call TRBJ2-6, with D perhaps being TRBD1 or TRBD2 (5 bases each). Germline CDR1 and CDR2: SNHLY and FYNNEI. V gave up 2 bases and J gave up 2 bases, with 7 bases separating them. CDR3 size: 15 residues. CDR3 bases: TGTGCCAGCAGTGAAATGGGGGCTGGGGCCAACGTCCTGACTTTC. It yields the protein CASSEMGAGANVLTF.

This clonotype showed up many times. The J gene is TRBJ1-2, the V gene TRBV27, with TRBD1 matching 9 bases. The CDR3 extends over 14 amino acids. V gave up 4 bases and J gave up 8 bases; unmatched junction bases: 8. Per germline, CDR1 MNHEY and CDR2 SMNVEV (reference sequence). The CDR3 DNA sequence: TGTGCCAGCAGTTCCGTAGGACAGGGGAACGGCTACACCTTC. Translating it yields CASSSVGQGNGYTF.

This clonotype occurred many times. V is TRBV25-1 and J is TRBJ2-2, with TRBD2 matching 9 bases. V lost 8 bases and J lost 9; bases outside the gene matches: 13. This CDR3 is 15 amino acids long. CDR1 is MGHDK and CDR2 is SYGVNS in the germline V gene. The CDR3 sequence is CASGRASGDVRELFF. CDR3 in DNA: TGTGCCAGCGGGAGGGCTAGCGGGGATGTCCGGGAGCTGTTTTTT.

The chain couples TRBV5-1 to TRBJ2-3; the match to TRBD1 covers 8 bases. CDR1 is SGHRS and CDR2 is YFSETQ in the germline V gene. This CDR3 spans 15 amino acids. V gave up 4 bases and J gave up 2 bases; unmatched junction bases: 6. In DNA, the CDR3 is TGCGCCAGCAGCACTAGACAGGGGAACACAGATACGCAGTATTTT. As protein: CASSTRQGNTDTQYF. The whole variable domain, remainder taken from reference TRBV5-1 and TRBJ2-3, is KAGVTQTPRYLIKTRGQQVTLSCSPISGHRSVSWYQQTPGQGLQFLFEYFSETQRNKGNFPGRFSGRQFSNSRSEMNVSTLELGDSALYLCASSTRQGNTDTQYFGPGTRLTVL.

At least ten counts were recorded for this clonotype. The chain uses TRBV18 and TRBJ2-3; D assignment may be TRBD1 or TRBD2 (5 bases each). CDR3 length: 16 amino acids. V was cut by 5 bases and J by 1 base, with 16 bases left in between. Looked up from germline, CDR1 is KGHSH and CDR2 is LQKENI. CDR3 residues: CASSSKFGAGTDTQYF. DNA for the CDR3: TGTGCCAGCTCATCAAAGTTCGGGGCGGGCACAGATACGCAGTATTTT.

V usage is TRBV7-2 and J usage is TRBJ2-5; TRBD2 aligns across 8 bases. The CDR3 spans 18 residues. Germline loops: CDR1 SGHTA, CDR2 FQGNSA. With V trimmed by 3 bases and J by 3 bases, 15 bases remained unmatched. DNA of the CDR3: TGTGCCAGCAGCTTTCTCCTTACCGGGGGACTAGTCAAAGAGACCCAGTACTTC. Protein: CASSFLLTGGLVKETQYF.

This clonotype showed up many times. The rearrangement joins TRBV6-6 to TRBJ2-3; 8 nucleotides match TRBD1. CDR1 is MNHNY, CDR2 SVGAGI, per germline (reference sequence). With V trimmed by 2 bases and J by 6 bases, 10 bases remained unmatched. The CDR3 is 16 amino acids. The CDR3 region has the DNA TGTGCCAGCAGTTACGATAGGACAGGGCGAACGGATACGCAGTATTTT. Translated: CASSYDRTGRTDTQYF.

This clonotype has ten or more counts. The J gene is TRBJ2-3, the V gene TRBV12-3 or TRBV12-4, with TRBD2 identical over 7 bases. There are 15 residues in the CDR3. Trimming took 6 bases from V and 0 from J; bases not matched to a gene: 6. The CDR3 sequence is CASSSSGASTDTQYF. The DNA for the CDR3 is TGTGCCAGCAGCTCCAGCGGGGCTAGCACAGATACGCAGTATTTT.

This clonotype was recorded at least ten times. The rearrangement uses TRBV7-2 and TRBJ1-1; D uncertain. CDR1 is SGHTA and CDR2 is FQGNSA in the germline V gene. The CDR3 runs to 16 residues. Trimming shortened V by 5 bases and J by 1 base, and 17 bases separated the two germline ends. This CDR3 reads CASSQRPELRNTEAFF. CDR3 DNA sequence: TGTGCCAGCAGCCAAAGACCCGAGCTCAGGAACACTGAAGCTTTCTTT.

Ten or more counts support this clonotype. This chain connects TRBV7-2 to TRBJ2-4; D gene unclear. The CDR3 consists of 15 residues. V lost 4 bases to trimming and J lost 1 base, with 11 bases between them. Germline loops: CDR1 SGHTA, CDR2 FQGNSA. CDR3 coding DNA: TGTGCCAGCAGCTCGCAAAAGGAGGCCAAAAACATTCAGTACTTC. Amino acids: CASSSQKEAKNIQYF.